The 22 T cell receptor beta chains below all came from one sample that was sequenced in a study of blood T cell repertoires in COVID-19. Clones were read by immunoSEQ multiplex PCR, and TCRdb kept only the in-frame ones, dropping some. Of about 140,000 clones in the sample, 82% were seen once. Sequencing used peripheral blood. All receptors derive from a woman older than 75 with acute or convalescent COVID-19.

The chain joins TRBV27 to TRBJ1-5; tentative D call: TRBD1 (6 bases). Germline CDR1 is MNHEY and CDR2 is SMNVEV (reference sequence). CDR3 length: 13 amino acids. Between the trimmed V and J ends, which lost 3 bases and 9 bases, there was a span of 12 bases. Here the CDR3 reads CASSLGALRPQHF. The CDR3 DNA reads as TGTGCCAGCAGTTTGGGGGCGTTGAGGCCCCAGCATTTT.

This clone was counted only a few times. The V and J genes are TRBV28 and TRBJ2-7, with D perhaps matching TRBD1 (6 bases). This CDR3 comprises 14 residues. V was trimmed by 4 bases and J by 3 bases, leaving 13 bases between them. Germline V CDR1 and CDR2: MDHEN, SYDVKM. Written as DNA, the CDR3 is TGTGCCAGCAGTTCGTACACAGGGTTCTACGAGCAGTACTTC. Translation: CASSSYTGFYEQYF. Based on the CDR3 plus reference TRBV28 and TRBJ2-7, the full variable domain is DVKVTQSSRYLVKRTGEKVFLECVQDMDHENMFWYRQDPGLGLRLIYFSYDVKMKEKGDIPEGYSVSREKKERFSLILESASTNQTSMYLCASSSYTGFYEQYFGPGTRLTVT.

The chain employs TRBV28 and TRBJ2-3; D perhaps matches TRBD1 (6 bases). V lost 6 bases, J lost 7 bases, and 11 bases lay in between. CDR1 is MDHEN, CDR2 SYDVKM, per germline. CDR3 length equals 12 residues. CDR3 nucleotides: TGTGCCAGCAGAAAACAGGGTAATACGCAGTATTTT. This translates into CASRKQGNTQYF.

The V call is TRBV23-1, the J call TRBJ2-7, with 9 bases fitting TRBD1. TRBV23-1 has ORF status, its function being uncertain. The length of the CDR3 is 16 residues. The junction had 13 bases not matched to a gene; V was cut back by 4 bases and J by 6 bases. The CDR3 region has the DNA TGCGCCAGCAGTCGAACGCTTTACAGGGGGCCGGGCGAGCAGTACTTC. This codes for CASSRTLYRGPGEQYF.

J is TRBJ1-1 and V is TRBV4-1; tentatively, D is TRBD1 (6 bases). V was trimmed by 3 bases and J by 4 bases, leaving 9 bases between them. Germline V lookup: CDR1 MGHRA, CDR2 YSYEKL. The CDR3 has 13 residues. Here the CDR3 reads CASSHQGSTEAFF. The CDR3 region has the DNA TGCGCCAGCAGCCATCAGGGGAGCACTGAAGCTTTCTTT.

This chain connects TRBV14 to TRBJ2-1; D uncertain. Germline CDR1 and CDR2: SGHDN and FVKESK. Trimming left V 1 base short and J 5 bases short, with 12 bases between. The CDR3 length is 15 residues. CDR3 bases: TGTGCCAGCAGCCAAGGGGCGTTTGGTGACAATGAGCAGTTCTTC. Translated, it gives CASSQGAFGDNEQFF.

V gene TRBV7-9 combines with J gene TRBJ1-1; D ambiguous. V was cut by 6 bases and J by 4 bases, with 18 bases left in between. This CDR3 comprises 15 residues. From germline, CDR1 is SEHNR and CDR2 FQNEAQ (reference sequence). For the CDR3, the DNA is TGTGCCAGCAGGCGGGAGGACTGGGCCCCCACTGAAGCTTTCTTT. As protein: CASRREDWAPTEAFF.

This chain's CDR3 is CASSLRGPLDEQYF. CDR3 nucleotides: TGTGCCAGCAGTTTAAGAGGGCCACTGGACGAGCAGTACTTC. The V call is TRBV27, the J call TRBJ2-7, with D tentatively TRBD2 (5 bases). The CDR3 totals 14 residues. Trimming removed 2 bases from V and 5 bases from J, with 13 bases in between. The V gene's germline CDR1 is MNHEY and CDR2 SMNVEV (reference sequence).

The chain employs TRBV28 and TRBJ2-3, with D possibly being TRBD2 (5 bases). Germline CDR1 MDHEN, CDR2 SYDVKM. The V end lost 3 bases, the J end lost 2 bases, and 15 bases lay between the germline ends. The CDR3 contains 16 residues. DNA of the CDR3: TGTGCCAGCAGTTTGTGGGTGGGGAGCTACACAGATACGCAGTATTTT. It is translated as CASSLWVGSYTDTQYF. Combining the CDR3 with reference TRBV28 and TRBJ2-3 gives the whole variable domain DVKVTQSSRYLVKRTGEKVFLECVQDMDHENMFWYRQDPGLGLRLIYFSYDVKMKEKGDIPEGYSVSREKKERFSLILESASTNQTSMYLCASSLWVGSYTDTQYFGPGTRLTVL.

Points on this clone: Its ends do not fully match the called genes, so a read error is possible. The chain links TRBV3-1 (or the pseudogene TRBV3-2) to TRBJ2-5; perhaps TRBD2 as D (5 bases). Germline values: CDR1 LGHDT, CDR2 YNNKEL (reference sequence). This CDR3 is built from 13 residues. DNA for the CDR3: TGTGCCAGCAGCCAAGGATTGTCGCCGCGGGCCCACTTC. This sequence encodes CASSQGLSPRAHF.

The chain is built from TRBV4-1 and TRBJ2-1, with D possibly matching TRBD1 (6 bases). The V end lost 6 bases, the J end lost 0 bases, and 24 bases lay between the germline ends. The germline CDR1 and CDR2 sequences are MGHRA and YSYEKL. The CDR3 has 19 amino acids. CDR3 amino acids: CASSSQIWRQVSSYNEQFF. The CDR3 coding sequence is TGCGCCAGCAGTTCTCAGATATGGCGACAGGTGAGCTCCTACAATGAGCAGTTCTTC.

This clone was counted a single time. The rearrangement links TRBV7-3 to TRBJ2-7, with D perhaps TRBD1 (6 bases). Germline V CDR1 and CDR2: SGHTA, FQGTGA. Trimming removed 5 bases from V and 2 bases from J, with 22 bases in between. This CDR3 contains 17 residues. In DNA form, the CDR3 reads TGTGCCAGCAGCACATCCCCCAGGGGTAAAACGGCCTACGAGCAGTACTTC. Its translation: CASSTSPRGKTAYEQYF.

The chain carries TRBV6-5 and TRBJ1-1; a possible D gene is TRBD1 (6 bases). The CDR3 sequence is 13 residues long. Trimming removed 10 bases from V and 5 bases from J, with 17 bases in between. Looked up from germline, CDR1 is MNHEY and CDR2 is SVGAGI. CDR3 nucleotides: TGTGCCACCCGTAGGGGGGGGGCGACTGAAGCTTTCTTT. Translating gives CATRRGGATEAFF.

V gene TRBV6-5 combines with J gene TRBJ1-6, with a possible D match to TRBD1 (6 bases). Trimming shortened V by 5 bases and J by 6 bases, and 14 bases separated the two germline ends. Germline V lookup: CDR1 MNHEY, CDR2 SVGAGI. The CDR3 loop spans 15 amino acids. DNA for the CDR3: TGTGCCAGCAGTCTCAGGGGCAGACTTAATTCACCCCTCCACTTT. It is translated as CASSLRGRLNSPLHF.

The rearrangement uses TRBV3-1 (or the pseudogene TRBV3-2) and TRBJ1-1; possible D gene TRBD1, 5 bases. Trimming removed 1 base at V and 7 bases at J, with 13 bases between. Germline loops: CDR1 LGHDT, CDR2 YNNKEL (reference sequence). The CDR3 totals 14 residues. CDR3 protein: CASSQGGRAIEAFF. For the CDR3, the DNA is TGTGCCAGCAGCCAAGGCGGCAGGGCGATTGAAGCTTTCTTT.

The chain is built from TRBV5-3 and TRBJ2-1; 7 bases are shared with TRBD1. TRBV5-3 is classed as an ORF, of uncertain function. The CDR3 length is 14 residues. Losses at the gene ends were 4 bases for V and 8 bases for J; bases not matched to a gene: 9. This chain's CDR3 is CARSPETGFDEQFF. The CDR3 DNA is TGTGCCAGAAGCCCAGAGACAGGGTTCGATGAGCAGTTCTTC.

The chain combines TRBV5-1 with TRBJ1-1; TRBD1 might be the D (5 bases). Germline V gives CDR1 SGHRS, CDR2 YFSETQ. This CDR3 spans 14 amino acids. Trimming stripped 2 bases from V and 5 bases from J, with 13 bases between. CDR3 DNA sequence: TGCGCCAGCAGCTTCTCTACGGGGGATACTGAAGCTTTCTTT. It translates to CASSFSTGDTEAFF.

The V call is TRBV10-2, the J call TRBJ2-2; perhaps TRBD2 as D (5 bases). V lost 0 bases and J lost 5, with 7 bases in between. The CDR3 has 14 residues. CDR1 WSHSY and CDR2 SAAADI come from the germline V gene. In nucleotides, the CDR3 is TGCGCCAGCAGTGAGTCGGTAGCGACCGGGGAGCTGTTTTTT. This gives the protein CASSESVATGELFF.

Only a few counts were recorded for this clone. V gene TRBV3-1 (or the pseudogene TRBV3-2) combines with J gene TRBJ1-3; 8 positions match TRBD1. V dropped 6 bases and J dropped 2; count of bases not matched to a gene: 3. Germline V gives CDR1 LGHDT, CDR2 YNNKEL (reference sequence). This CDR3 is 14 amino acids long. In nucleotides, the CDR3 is TGTGCCAGCAGTACGACAGGGGCTGGAAACACCATATATTTT. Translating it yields CASSTTGAGNTIYF.

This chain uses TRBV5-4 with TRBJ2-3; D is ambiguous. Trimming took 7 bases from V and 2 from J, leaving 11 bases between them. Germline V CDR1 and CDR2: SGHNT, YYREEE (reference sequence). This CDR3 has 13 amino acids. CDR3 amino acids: CASHRGTTDTQYF. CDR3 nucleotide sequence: TGTGCCAGCCACCGAGGCACCACAGATACGCAGTATTTT.

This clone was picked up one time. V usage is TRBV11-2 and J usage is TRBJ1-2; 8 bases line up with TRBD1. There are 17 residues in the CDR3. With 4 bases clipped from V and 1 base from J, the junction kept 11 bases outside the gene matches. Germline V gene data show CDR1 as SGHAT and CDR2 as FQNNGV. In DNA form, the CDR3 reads TGTGCCAGCAGCTCCCCGACAGGGGCCTTGTTTAACTATGGCTACACCTTC. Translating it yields CASSSPTGALFNYGYTF.

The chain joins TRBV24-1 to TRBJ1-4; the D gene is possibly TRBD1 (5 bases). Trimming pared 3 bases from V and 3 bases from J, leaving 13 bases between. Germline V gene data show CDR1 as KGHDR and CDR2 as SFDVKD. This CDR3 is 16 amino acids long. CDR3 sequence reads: CATSDTGDPANEKLFF. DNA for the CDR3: TGTGCCACCAGTGATACGGGGGATCCGGCTAATGAAAAACTGTTTTTT.